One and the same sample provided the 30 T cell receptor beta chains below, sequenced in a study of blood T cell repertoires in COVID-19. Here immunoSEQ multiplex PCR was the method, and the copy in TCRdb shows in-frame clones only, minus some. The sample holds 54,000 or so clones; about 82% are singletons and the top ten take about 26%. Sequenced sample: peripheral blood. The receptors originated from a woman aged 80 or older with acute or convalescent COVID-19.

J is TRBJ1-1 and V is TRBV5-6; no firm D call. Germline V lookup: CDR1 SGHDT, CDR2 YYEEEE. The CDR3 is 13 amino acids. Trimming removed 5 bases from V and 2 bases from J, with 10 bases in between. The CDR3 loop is CASSTTLNTEAFF. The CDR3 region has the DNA TGTGCCAGCAGTACGACATTAAACACTGAAGCTTTCTTT.

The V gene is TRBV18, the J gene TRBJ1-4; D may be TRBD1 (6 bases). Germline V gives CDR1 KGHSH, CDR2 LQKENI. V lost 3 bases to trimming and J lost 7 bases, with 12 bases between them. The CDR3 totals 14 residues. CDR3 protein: CASSPRQDPEKLFF. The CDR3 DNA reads TGTGCCAGCTCACCTCGACAGGACCCTGAAAAACTGTTTTTT.

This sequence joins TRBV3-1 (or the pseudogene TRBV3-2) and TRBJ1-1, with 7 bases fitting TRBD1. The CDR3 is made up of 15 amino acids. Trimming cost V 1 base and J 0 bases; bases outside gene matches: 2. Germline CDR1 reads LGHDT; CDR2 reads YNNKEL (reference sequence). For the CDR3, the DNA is TGTGCCAGCAGCCAAGCGACAGGGTTGAACACTGAAGCTTTCTTT. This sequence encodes CASSQATGLNTEAFF.

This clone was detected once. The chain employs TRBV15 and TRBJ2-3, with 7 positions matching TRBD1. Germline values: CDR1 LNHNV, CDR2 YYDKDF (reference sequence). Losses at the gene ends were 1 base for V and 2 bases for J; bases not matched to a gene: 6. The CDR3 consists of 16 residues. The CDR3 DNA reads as TGTGCCACCAGCAGAGTGTCGGGACAGCCCACAGATACGCAGTATTTT. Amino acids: CATSRVSGQPTDTQYF. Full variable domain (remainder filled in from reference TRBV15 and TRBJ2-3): DAMVIQNPRYQVTQFGKPVTLSCSQTLNHNVMYWYQQKSSQAPKLLFHYYDKDFNNEADTPDNFQSRRPNTSFCFLDIRSPGLGDTAMYLCATSRVSGQPTDTQYFGPGTRLTVL.

CDR3 loop: CASSQQGNTGELFF. CDR3 coding DNA: TGTGCCAGCAGTCAACAGGGAAACACCGGGGAGCTGTTTTTT. V usage is TRBV13 and J usage is TRBJ2-2; D possibly corresponds to TRBD1 (6 bases). Trimming removed 6 bases at V and 2 bases at J, with 10 bases between. The CDR3 contains 14 residues. CDR1 is PRHDT, CDR2 FYEKMQ, per germline (reference sequence).

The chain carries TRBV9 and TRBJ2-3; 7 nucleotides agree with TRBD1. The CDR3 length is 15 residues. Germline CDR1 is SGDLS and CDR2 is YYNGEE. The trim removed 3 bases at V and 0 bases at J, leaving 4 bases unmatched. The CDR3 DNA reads TGTGCCAGCAGCGCGACAGGGCCTAGCACAGATACGCAGTATTTT. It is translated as CASSATGPSTDTQYF.

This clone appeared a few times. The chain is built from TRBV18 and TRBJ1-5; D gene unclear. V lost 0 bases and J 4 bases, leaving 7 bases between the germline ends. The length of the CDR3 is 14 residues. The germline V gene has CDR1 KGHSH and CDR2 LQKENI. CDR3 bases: TGTGCCAGCTCACCACCGGGCCAGAATCAGCCCCAGCATTTT. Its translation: CASSPPGQNQPQHF.

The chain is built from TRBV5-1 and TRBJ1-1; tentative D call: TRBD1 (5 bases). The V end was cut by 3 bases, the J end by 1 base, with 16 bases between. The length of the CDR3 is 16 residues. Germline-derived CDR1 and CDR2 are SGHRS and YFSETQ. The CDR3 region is CASSSSGYGTNTEAFF. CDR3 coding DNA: TGCGCCAGCAGCTCAAGCGGGTATGGGACGAACACTGAAGCTTTCTTT.

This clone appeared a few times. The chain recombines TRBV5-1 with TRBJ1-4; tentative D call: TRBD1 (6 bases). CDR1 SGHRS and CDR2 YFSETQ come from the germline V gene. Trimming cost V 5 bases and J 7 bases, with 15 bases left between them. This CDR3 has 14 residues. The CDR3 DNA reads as TGCGCCAGCAGTCAGGGGCGAGTGGCTGAAAAACTGTTTTTT. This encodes CASSQGRVAEKLFF.

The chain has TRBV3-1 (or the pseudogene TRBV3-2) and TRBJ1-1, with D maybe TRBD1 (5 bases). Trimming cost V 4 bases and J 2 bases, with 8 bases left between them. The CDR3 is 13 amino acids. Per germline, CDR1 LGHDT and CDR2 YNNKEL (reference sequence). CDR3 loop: CASSLDSNTEAFF. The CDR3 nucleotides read TGTGCCAGCAGCCTTGACAGCAACACTGAAGCTTTCTTT.

CDR3 sequence: CASSPLKQGERYEQYF. The CDR3 DNA sequence: TGTGCCAGCTCACCACTCAAACAGGGGGAACGGTACGAGCAGTACTTC. This chain joins TRBV18 and TRBJ2-7; TRBD1 matches 8 bases. Germline CDR1 KGHSH, CDR2 LQKENI. This CDR3 has 16 residues. V was clipped by 1 base and J by 4 bases; unmatched bases: 9.

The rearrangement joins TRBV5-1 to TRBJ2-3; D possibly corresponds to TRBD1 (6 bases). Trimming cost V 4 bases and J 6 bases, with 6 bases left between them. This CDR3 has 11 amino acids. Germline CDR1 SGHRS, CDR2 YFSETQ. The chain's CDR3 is CASSQGDTQYF. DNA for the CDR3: TGCGCCAGCAGCCAGGGGGATACGCAGTATTTT.

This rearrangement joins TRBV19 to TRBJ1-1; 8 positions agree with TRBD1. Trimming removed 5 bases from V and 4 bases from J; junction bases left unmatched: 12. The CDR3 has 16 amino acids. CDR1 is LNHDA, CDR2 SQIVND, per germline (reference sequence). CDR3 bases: TGTGCCAGTAGTCCCTTGACAGGGGAGACGAGCACTGAAGCTTTCTTT. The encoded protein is CASSPLTGETSTEAFF.

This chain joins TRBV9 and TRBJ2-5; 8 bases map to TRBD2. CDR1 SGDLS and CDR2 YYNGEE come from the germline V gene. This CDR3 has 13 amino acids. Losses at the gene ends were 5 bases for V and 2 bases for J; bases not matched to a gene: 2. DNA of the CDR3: TGTGCCAGCAGTATAGCGGGGCAAGAGACCCAGTACTTC. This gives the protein CASSIAGQETQYF.

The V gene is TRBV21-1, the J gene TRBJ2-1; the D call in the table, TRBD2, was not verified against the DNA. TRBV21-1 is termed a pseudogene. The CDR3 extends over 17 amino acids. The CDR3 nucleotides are TGTGCCAGCAGCAGAGACTGGAGGGAGAGCTCCTACAATGAGCAGTTCTTC. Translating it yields CASSRDWRESSYNEQFF.

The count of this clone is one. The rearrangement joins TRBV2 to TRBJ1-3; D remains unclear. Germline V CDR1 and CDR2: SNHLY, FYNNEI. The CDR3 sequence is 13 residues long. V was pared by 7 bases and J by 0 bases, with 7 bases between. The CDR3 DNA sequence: TGTGCCAGCAAGGCGGACTCTGGAAACACCATATATTTT. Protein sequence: CASKADSGNTIYF.

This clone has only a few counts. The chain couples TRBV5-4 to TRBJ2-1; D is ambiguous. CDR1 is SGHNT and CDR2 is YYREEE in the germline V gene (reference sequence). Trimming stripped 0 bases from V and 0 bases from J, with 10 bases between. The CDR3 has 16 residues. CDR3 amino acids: CASSLEQDTSYNEQFF. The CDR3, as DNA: TGTGCCAGCAGCTTGGAGCAAGACACCTCCTACAATGAGCAGTTCTTC.

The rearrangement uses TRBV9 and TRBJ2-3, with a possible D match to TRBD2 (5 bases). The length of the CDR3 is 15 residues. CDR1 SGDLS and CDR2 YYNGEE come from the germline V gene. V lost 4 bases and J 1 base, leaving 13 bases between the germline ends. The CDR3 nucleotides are TGTGCCAGCAGCCCTCGTTTCGGGGGCACAGATACGCAGTATTTT. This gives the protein CASSPRFGGTDTQYF.

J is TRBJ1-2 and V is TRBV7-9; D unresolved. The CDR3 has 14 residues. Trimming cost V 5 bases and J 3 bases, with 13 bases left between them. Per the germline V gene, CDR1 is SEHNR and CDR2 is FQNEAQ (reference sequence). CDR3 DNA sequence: TGTGCCAGCAGCCAAAGCATATTCGACTATGGCTACACCTTC. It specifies CASSQSIFDYGYTF.

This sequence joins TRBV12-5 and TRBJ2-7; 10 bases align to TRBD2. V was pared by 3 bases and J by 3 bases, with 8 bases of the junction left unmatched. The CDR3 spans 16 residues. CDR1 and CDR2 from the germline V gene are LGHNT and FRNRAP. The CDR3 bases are TGTGCTAGTGGTTTTCTCGGGACTAGCGACGTCTACGAGCAGTACGTC. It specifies CASGFLGTSDVYEQYV.

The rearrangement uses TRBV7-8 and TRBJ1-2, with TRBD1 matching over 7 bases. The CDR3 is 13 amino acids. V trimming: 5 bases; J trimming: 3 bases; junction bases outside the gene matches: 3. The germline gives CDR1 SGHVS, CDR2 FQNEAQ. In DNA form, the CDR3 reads TGTGCCAGCAGCGCTGACAGGGACTATGGCTACACCTTC. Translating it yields CASSADRDYGYTF.

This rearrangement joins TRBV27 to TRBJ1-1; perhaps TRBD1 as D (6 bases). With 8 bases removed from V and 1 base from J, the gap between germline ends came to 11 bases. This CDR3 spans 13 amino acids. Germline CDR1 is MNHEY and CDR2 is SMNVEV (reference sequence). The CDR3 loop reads CASGADRNTEAFF. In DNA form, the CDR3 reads TGTGCCAGCGGCGCGGACAGGAACACTGAAGCTTTCTTT.

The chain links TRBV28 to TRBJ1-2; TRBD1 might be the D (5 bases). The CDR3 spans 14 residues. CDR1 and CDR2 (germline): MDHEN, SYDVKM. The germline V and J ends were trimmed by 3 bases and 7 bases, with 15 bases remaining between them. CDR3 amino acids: CASSFAGTTGGYTF. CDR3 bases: TGTGCCAGCAGTTTTGCGGGGACCACGGGTGGCTACACCTTC.

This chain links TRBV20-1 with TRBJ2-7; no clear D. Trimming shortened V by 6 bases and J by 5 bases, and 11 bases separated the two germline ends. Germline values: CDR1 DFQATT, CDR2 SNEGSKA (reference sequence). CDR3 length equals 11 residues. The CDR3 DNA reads TGCAGTGCAAATTCAGGCCACGAGCAGTACGTC. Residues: CSANSGHEQYV.

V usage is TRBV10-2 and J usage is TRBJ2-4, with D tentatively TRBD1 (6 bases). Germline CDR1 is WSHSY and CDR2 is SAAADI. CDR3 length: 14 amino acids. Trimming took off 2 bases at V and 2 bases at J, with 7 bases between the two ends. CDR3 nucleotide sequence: TGCGCCAGCAGTGAGCAGGGGTCCAAAAACATTCAGTACTTC. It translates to CASSEQGSKNIQYF.

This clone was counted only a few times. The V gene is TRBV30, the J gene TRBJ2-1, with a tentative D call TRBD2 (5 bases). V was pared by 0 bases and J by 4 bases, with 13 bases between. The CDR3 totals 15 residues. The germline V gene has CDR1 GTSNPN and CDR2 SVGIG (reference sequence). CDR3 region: CAWSVGLPRYNEQFF. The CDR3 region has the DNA TGTGCCTGGAGTGTTGGACTGCCTAGGTACAATGAGCAGTTCTTC.

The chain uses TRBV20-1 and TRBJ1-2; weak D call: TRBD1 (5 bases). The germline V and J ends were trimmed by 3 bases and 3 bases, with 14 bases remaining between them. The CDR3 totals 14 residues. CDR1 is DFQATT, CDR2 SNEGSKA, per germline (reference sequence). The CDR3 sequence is CSASVRGADYGYTF. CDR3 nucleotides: TGCAGTGCTAGTGTAAGGGGCGCCGACTATGGCTACACCTTC.

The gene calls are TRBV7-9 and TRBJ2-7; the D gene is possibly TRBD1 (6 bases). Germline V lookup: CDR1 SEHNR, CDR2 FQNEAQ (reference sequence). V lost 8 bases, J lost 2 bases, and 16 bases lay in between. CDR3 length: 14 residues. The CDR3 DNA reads TGTGCCAGCGGCAGGCAGACAGGCCCCTACGAGCAGTACTTC. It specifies CASGRQTGPYEQYF. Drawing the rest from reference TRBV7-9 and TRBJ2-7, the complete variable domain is DTGVSQNPRHKITKRGQNVTFRCDPISEHNRLYWYRQTLGQGPEFLTYFQNEAQLEKSRLLSDRFSAERPKGSFSTLEIQRTEQGDSAMYLCASGRQTGPYEQYFGPGTRLTVT.

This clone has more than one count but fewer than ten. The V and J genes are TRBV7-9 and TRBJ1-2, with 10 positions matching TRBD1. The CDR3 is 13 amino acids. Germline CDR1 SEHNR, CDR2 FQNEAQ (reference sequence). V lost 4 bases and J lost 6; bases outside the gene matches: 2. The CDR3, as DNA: TGTGCCAGCAGCTACGGGACAGGGGATGGCTACACCTTC. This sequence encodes CASSYGTGDGYTF.

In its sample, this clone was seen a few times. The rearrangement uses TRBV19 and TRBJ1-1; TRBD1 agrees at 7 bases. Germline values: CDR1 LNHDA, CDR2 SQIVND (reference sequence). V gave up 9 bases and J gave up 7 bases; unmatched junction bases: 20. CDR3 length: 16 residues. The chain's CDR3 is CASRPGVGGGRLEAFF. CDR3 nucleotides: TGTGCCAGCCGACCTGGTGTTGGAGGGGGCCGTCTTGAAGCTTTCTTT.